The T cell receptor beta chain under discussion was sequenced for a study of shared clonotypes between healthy human individuals. Findings and caveats of the study: Despite large depth, sorted-subset datasets appeared incompletely sequenced. Memory subsets had estimated richness that was generally smaller than that of naive subsets.

Regarding this clone: Its antigen is as yet unknown.

The V end lost 6 bases, the J end lost 0 bases, and 12 bases lay between the germline ends. CDR3 length equals 14 residues. Germline V CDR1 and CDR2: ENHRY, SYGVKD. CD45RO-negative, CCR7-selected cells formed the naive CD8 fraction, which excluded terminally differentiated effector memory CD45RA+ cells. Adult donors, all healthy and HIV-negative, had no recent acute infections or vaccinations. The assay ran at deep level. Repertoires were generated with immunoSEQ multiplex PCR, while TCRdb's copy carries only in-frame clones and drops some. The repertoire has around 610,000 clones, approximately 96% of them found once; the top ten carry about 0.12%.

Sequencing input: naive CD8+ T cells sorted from blood. The rearrangement links TRBV10-3 to TRBJ2-7; no reliable D call. This TCR was recovered from a woman in her 30s in good health. This CDR3 reads CAISPLKSSYEQYF. The CDR3 DNA reads as TGTGCCATCAGCCCACTCAAGTCCTCCTACGAGCAGTACTTC.